The 8 T cell receptor beta chains given below trace back to one sample, sequenced in a study of cytomegalovirus exposure and HLA in healthy donors. Researchers ran the PCR with 60 Vbeta and 13 Jbeta primers. The assay was immunoSEQ multiplex PCR, and TCRdb's table has in-frame clones only and misses some. The profile shows about 140,000 clones, approximately 70% of them singletons. Sequenced sample: PBMCs. All receptors derive from a woman aged 40-49 years in good health and CMV-seronegative.

The chain recombines TRBV5-1 with TRBJ2-5, with a possible D match to TRBD1 (6 bases). CDR1 and CDR2 from the germline V gene are SGHRS and YFSETQ. CDR3 length: 15 amino acids. Trimming took 3 bases from V and 2 from J, leaving 14 bases between them. CDR3 sequence reads: CASSSWGLAQETQYF. DNA for the CDR3: TGCGCCAGCAGCTCTTGGGGGCTGGCACAAGAGACCCAGTACTTC.

The gene calls are TRBV5-1 and TRBJ1-3, with D perhaps matching TRBD1 (5 bases). The CDR3 has 16 residues. Per germline, CDR1 SGHRS and CDR2 YFSETQ. Deletions cut 0 bases from V and 0 bases from J, with 10 bases between. CDR3 amino acids: CASSLGGLISGNTIYF. CDR3 coding DNA: TGCGCCAGCAGCTTGGGGGGCCTCATCTCTGGAAACACCATATATTTT.

J is TRBJ2-3 and V is TRBV7-9; 7 nucleotides line up with TRBD1. V was clipped by 5 bases and J by 6 bases; unmatched bases: 14. This CDR3 comprises 16 residues. Germline assignment: CDR1 SEHNR and CDR2 FQNEAQ (reference sequence). CDR3 sequence reads: CASSPHRGDSWDTQYF. In DNA form, the CDR3 reads TGTGCCAGCAGCCCACACAGGGGTGACTCATGGGATACGCAGTATTTT.

This rearrangement joins TRBV9 to TRBJ2-1; 11 bases match TRBD2. CDR3 length: 15 amino acids. V gave up 3 bases and J gave up 4 bases; unmatched junction bases: 3. Germline V gene lookup returns CDR1 SGDLS and CDR2 YYNGEE. CDR3 residues: CASSGGLADYNEQFF. As DNA, the CDR3 is TGTGCCAGCAGCGGGGGACTAGCGGATTACAATGAGCAGTTCTTC.

The chain joins TRBV20-1 to TRBJ2-5, with a weak D call TRBD2 (6 bases). Germline V gives CDR1 DFQATT, CDR2 SNEGSKA (reference sequence). The CDR3 consists of 11 residues. Trimming cost V 6 bases and J 5 bases, with 10 bases left between them. DNA for the CDR3: TGCAGTGCAAGGGACTTCGAGACCCAGTACTTC. Translation: CSARDFETQYF.

This rearrangement joins TRBV2 to TRBJ1-1; 9 nucleotides agree with TRBD1. CDR3 length: 14 amino acids. After removal of 6 bases from V and 5 bases from J, the junction contained 7 bases not matched to a gene. Per germline, CDR1 SNHLY and CDR2 FYNNEI. CDR3 in amino acids: CASRDRGRWTEAFF. The CDR3 region has the DNA TGTGCCAGCAGGGACAGGGGAAGGTGGACTGAAGCTTTCTTT.

This chain links TRBV2 with TRBJ2-3; D is possibly TRBD2 (5 bases). Germline values: CDR1 SNHLY, CDR2 FYNNEI. This CDR3 contains 14 residues. V was pared by 8 bases and J by 0 bases, with 12 bases between. Here the CDR3 reads CASGEIASTDTQYF. In DNA form, the CDR3 reads TGTGCCAGCGGGGAGATCGCTAGCACAGATACGCAGTATTTT.

The rearrangement links TRBV28 to TRBJ1-5; D gene unclear. The CDR3 is made up of 14 amino acids. Germline CDR1 and CDR2: MDHEN and SYDVKM. Trimming took off 3 bases at V and 4 bases at J, with 10 bases between the two ends. The DNA of the CDR3 is TGTGCCAGCAGTTTCAGAGGTCCAAATCAGCCCCAGCATTTT. Translation gives CASSFRGPNQPQHF.